The clone carrying this T cell receptor (beta chain) was observed a single time. Its matching antigen is unknown. These data are taken from a study of cytomegalovirus exposure and HLA in healthy donors. PCR primers comprised 60 Vbeta and 13 Jbeta primers. Measured with immunoSEQ multiplex PCR; TCRdb has only the in-frame clones, and not every one. The table shows 74,000 or so clones, with 55% to 80% occurring only once. Study-level results: Most TCR sequences were seen very rarely across donors, but some public TCRs occurred in many. Earlier findings revealed that most TCR beta V segments proved productive either about 90% or about 30% of the time. Associated with HLA alleles at 0.05 false discovery rate in a later analysis were some 18,000 TCR beta sequences.

J lost 0 bases, V lost 0 bases, and 6 bases had no gene match. The CDR3 has 18 amino acids. Germline-derived CDR1 and CDR2 are SGHRS and YFSETQ. The sequence derives from a woman in her 30s in good health and CMV-seronegative. The material sequenced was PBMCs. The chain carries TRBV5-1 and TRBJ2-1; 10 bases agree with TRBD2. The CDR3: CASSLAGSGGSSYNEQFF. The CDR3 DNA is TGCGCCAGCAGCTTGGCCGGTAGCGGGGGGTCCTCCTACAATGAGCAGTTCTTC.